This TCR beta chain originates from a study of T cell changes during pregnancy in multiple sclerosis. The CDR3 is 15 residues long. The V end lost 0 bases, the J end lost 5 bases, and 13 bases lay between the germline ends. Germline V gives CDR1 LGHNA, CDR2 YSLEER. TCRdb's table, derived via immunoSEQ multiplex PCR, lists solely in-frame clones and lacks some. The repertoire holds about 31,000 clones, with about 87% as singletons. The sequencing here drew on CD8+ T cells from peripheral blood mononuclear cells, taken in the first trimester of pregnancy. The rearrangement joins TRBV4-3 to TRBJ1-1; possible D gene TRBD1, 5 bases. This TCR was recovered from a female donor with multiple sclerosis, enrolled in a pregnancy study. Here the CDR3 DNA reads TGCGCCAGCAGCCAAGATATGGTGGGGGGGACTGAAGCTTTCTTT. Its translation is CASSQDMVGGTEAFF.